These T cell receptor beta chains were read from a single sample in a study of cytomegalovirus exposure and HLA in healthy donors. Assay: immunoSEQ multiplex PCR; the TCRdb copy retains only in-frame clones and omits some. The data hold tens of thousands of clones, with roughly 69% observed a single time. The sequenced material came from PBMCs. The receptors come from a woman aged 50 to 65 in good health and CMV-seropositive. The conserved cysteine and the conserved F or W are not part of the CDR3 here. The D gene is left open where the match is weak.

d_call: TRBD2
v_call: TRBV7-6
j_call: TRBJ2-2
cdr3_aa: ASSWDYRWFGTGELS

d_call: TRBD1
v_call: TRBV28
j_call: TRBJ1-4
cdr3_aa: ASRPWTGSEKLF

d_call: NA
v_call: TRBV29-1
j_call: TRBJ2-1
cdr3_aa: SVDRSYNEQF

d_call: TRBD1
v_call: TRBV19
j_call: TRBJ2-2
cdr3_aa: ASSSGTGGPGELF

d_call: NA
v_call: TRBV11-2
j_call: TRBJ2-5
cdr3_aa: ASSLGLADRQETQY

d_call: NA
v_call: TRBV6-6
j_call: TRBJ1-2
cdr3_aa: ASRKDSSQRVYGYT

d_call: TRBD1
v_call: TRBV18
j_call: TRBJ1-2
cdr3_aa: ASSPRTGGREEYGYT

d_call: TRBD1
v_call: TRBV9
j_call: TRBJ1-2
cdr3_aa: ASSIGQGAYGYT

d_call: TRBD2
v_call: TRBV7-9
j_call: TRBJ2-1
cdr3_aa: ASSLAQRGGYEQF

d_call: NA
v_call: TRBV6-5
j_call: TRBJ2-5
cdr3_aa: ASSYSGQKGGETQY

d_call: NA
v_call: TRBV21-1
j_call: TRBJ2-7
cdr3_aa: ASPTSGGYEQY

d_call: NA
v_call: TRBV19
j_call: TRBJ2-7
cdr3_aa: ASSMGSGSYEQY

d_call: NA
v_call: TRBV9
j_call: TRBJ2-2
cdr3_aa: ASSVDSAGELF

d_call: TRBD2
v_call: TRBV27
j_call: TRBJ2-3
cdr3_aa: ASSPRTSGALTDTQY

d_call: NA
v_call: TRBV11-1
j_call: TRBJ2-3
cdr3_aa: ASSLQVVGTDTQY

d_call: TRBD1
v_call: TRBV6-5
j_call: TRBJ1-2
cdr3_aa: ASREGQGGSYGYT

d_call: NA
v_call: TRBV5-5
j_call: TRBJ1-4
cdr3_aa: ASTYSSHSSEKLF

d_call: NA
v_call: TRBV5-1
j_call: TRBJ1-1
cdr3_aa: ASSLSGQTSTEAF

d_call: NA
v_call: TRBV19
j_call: TRBJ1-2
cdr3_aa: ASTGGESGYT

d_call: NA
v_call: TRBV14
j_call: TRBJ2-3
cdr3_aa: ASRQAASTDTQY

d_call: NA
v_call: TRBV19
j_call: TRBJ1-1
cdr3_aa: ASSLGGETEAF

d_call: TRBD1
v_call: TRBV5-6
j_call: TRBJ1-1
cdr3_aa: ASRTGAEAF

d_call: TRBD2
v_call: TRBV5-1
j_call: TRBJ2-5
cdr3_aa: ASSPRLAGPEETQY

d_call: NA
v_call: TRBV5-1
j_call: TRBJ1-2
cdr3_aa: ASSLDRASYGYT

d_call: NA
v_call: TRBV5-1
j_call: TRBJ1-1
cdr3_aa: ASTVAVGNTEAF

d_call: TRBD2
v_call: TRBV19
j_call: TRBJ2-1
cdr3_aa: ASSSTFWGLAYNEQF

d_call: NA
v_call: TRBV9
j_call: TRBJ2-5
cdr3_aa: ATAPWESRNRETQY

d_call: TRBD1
v_call: TRBV5-1
j_call: TRBJ2-1
cdr3_aa: ASSLTLQGHEQF

d_call: TRBD1
v_call: TRBV10-1
j_call: TRBJ1-6
cdr3_aa: ASSESTGDNSPLH

d_call: TRBD1
v_call: TRBV28
j_call: TRBJ1-5
cdr3_aa: ASTYGDRVNQPQH

d_call: TRBD1
v_call: TRBV10-3
j_call: TRBJ1-6
cdr3_aa: AISESETGINSPLH

d_call: NA
v_call: TRBV7-9
j_call: TRBJ2-5
cdr3_aa: ASGRDSLAETQY

d_call: NA
v_call: TRBV5-1
j_call: TRBJ1-2
cdr3_aa: ASSYPYGGGDRGYT